Following are 9 T cell receptor beta chains from one sample sequenced in a study of T cells after yellow fever vaccination. TCRdb re-called the 5' RACE reads with MiXCR, one entry per CDR3 protein. This sample has about 320,000 distinct CDR3 sequences, with over 3.5% found just once. Sequencing was performed on PBMCs, taken 15 days after the yellow fever booster vaccination. The receptors originated from a man younger than 35 who received the YFV17D yellow fever vaccine.

This clonotype was counted many times. V is TRBV7-9 and J is TRBJ1-1; tentative D call: TRBD1 (5 bases). CDR3 size: 12 residues. In germline, CDR1 is SEHNR, CDR2 FQNEAQ (reference sequence). The V and J ends lost 4 bases and 9 bases respectively, with 12 bases between them. CDR3 amino acids: CASSSQGDKAFF. CDR3 in DNA: TGTGCCAGCAGCTCCCAGGGCGACAAAGCTTTCTTT.

This clonotype was recorded a few times. The chain combines TRBV5-1 with TRBJ2-1, with D perhaps TRBD1 or TRBD2 (5 bases each). Germline V gene lookup returns CDR1 SGHRS and CDR2 YFSETQ. Trimming removed 0 bases from V and 8 bases from J, with 18 bases in between. The CDR3 extends over 16 amino acids. For the CDR3, the DNA is TGCGCCAGCAGCTTGGGGGACCTCCTGACTGCGGATGAGCAGTTCTTC. Amino acid sequence: CASSLGDLLTADEQFF.

This clonotype has a count of ten or more. V and J are TRBV7-3 and TRBJ2-1; maybe TRBD2 (7 bases). The CDR3 sequence is 14 residues long. V was shortened by 5 bases and J by 8 bases, with 16 bases between the two germline ends. Germline values: CDR1 SGHTA, CDR2 FQGTGA. CDR3 loop: CASSLVGGAHEQFF. The CDR3 DNA follows: TGTGCCAGCAGCCTCGTTGGGGGGGCCCATGAGCAGTTCTTC.

The sample holds many counts of this clonotype. The chain joins TRBV4-3 to TRBJ2-7; TRBD2 matches 8 bases. This CDR3 has 16 residues. V was pared by 1 base and J by 2 bases, with 7 bases of the junction left unmatched. CDR1 and CDR2 from the germline V gene are LGHNA and YSLEER. CDR3 loop: CASSQVSGLGPYEQYF. CDR3 coding DNA: TGCGCCAGCAGCCAAGTTTCGGGACTAGGGCCCTACGAGCAGTACTTC.

This clonotype was observed a handful of times. V and J are TRBV11-2 and TRBJ2-3; D uncertain. This CDR3 spans 14 amino acids. The germline CDR1 and CDR2 sequences are SGHAT and FQNNGV. The V and J ends lost 5 bases and 6 bases respectively, with 15 bases between them. The CDR3 DNA reads as TGTGCCAGCAGCCGAGTGGGCCGCCACGATACGCAGTATTTT. It encodes CASSRVGRHDTQYF.

This clonotype was detected many times. CDR3 DNA sequence: TGCAGCAAACAGGGTGGAGAGCAGTACGTC. This gives the protein CSKQGGEQYV. The chain combines TRBV29-1 with TRBJ2-7, with D maybe TRBD1 (6 bases). Trimming stripped 8 bases from V and 7 bases from J, with 12 bases between. Looked up from germline, CDR1 is SQVTM and CDR2 is ANQGSEA. The CDR3 is 10 residues long.

This clonotype was detected a few times. This chain joins TRBV6-1 and TRBJ2-5; D is perhaps TRBD2 (5 bases). Germline V gene data show CDR1 as MNHNS and CDR2 as SASEGT. V was shortened by 0 bases and J by 4 bases, with 9 bases between the two germline ends. The CDR3 runs 14 residues. CDR3 DNA: TGTGCCAGCAGTGAAGCCGGCGGGCGAGAGACCCAGTACTTC. Amino acid sequence: CASSEAGGRETQYF.

CDR3 DNA: TGTGCCAGCAGCTTAGTGGTCGTGGGGGTTTGGGGCTACACCTTC. Translation: CASSLVVVGVWGYTF. V gene TRBV7-2 combines with J gene TRBJ1-2, with D perhaps matching TRBD1 (5 bases). Per the germline V gene, CDR1 is SGHTA and CDR2 is FQGNSA. V lost 1 base to trimming and J lost 8 bases, with 17 bases between them. This CDR3 is 15 amino acids long.

This clonotype has at least ten counts. The J gene is TRBJ2-1, the V gene TRBV6-5; TRBD1 matches at 9 bases. The CDR3 sequence is 17 residues long. V dropped 2 bases and J dropped 3; count of bases not matched to a gene: 8. Germline CDR1 is MNHEY and CDR2 is SVGAGI. Here the CDR3 DNA reads TGTGCCAGCAGTTACACCCACCCGGGACAGGGCTACAATGAGCAGTTCTTC. Translating it yields CASSYTHPGQGYNEQFF.